These 10 T cell receptor beta chains originate from one sample sequenced in a study of blood T cell repertoires in COVID-19. Measured with immunoSEQ multiplex PCR; TCRdb has only the in-frame clones, and not every one. The profile shows about 280,000 clones, approximately 82% of them singletons. The specimen sequenced was PBMCs or T cells enriched from blood (not recorded which). Every receptor here comes from a man between 35 and 55 years old who had been exposed to COVID-19.

Concerning this clone itself: One end of the junction varies from germline; a read error may be responsible. The gene calls are TRBV7-7 and TRBJ2-1, with a tentative D call TRBD1 (6 bases). This CDR3 has 14 residues. Germline assignment: CDR1 SSHAT and CDR2 FNYEAQ (reference sequence). CDR3 loop: CASSLGTGLDEQFF. DNA for the CDR3: TGTGCTAGCAGCTTAGGAACAGGGTTGGATGAGCAGTTCTTC.

This sequence joins TRBV5-8 and TRBJ1-5; 8 nucleotides agree with TRBD1. The ends lost 4 bases at V and 3 bases at J; junction bases unmatched: 9. CDR3 length: 16 amino acids. Germline V gives CDR1 SGHTS, CDR2 YDEGEE. The CDR3 DNA reads as TGTGCCAGCAGCCGATCGGACAGGGTCGTCAATCAGCCCCAGCATTTT. It encodes CASSRSDRVVNQPQHF. The full variable domain, its missing parts supplied by reference TRBV5-8 and TRBJ1-5, is EAGVTQSPTHLIKTRGQQATLRCSPISGHTSVYWYQQALGLGLQFLLWYDEGEERNRGNFPPRFSGRQFPNYSSELNVNALELEDSALYLCASSRSDRVVNQPQHFGDGTRLSIL.

This rearrangement joins TRBV11-2 to TRBJ2-4, with D tentatively TRBD2 (6 bases). Germline CDR1 is SGHAT and CDR2 is FQNNGV. Trimming removed 5 bases at V and 13 bases at J, with 18 bases between. This CDR3 contains 13 residues. CDR3 sequence reads: CASSDPGGSVQYF. In DNA form, the CDR3 reads TGTGCCAGCAGCGATCCCGGGGGATCGGTCCAGTACTTC.

V is TRBV24-1 and J is TRBJ2-2; tentatively, D is TRBD1 (6 bases). V gave up 9 bases and J gave up 4 bases, with 14 bases separating them. CDR1 and CDR2 (germline): KGHDR, SFDVKD. This CDR3 comprises 14 residues. CDR3 region: CATSWDTRTGELFF. The CDR3 nucleotides read TGTGCCACCTCCTGGGACACCCGCACCGGGGAGCTGTTTTTT.

This clone was seen more than once but under ten times. J is TRBJ1-6 and V is TRBV12-3 or TRBV12-4, with 8 bases lining up with TRBD1. The V and J ends lost 6 bases and 9 bases, in that order; junction bases with no gene match: 4. The CDR3 length is 13 residues. In nucleotides, the CDR3 is TGTGCCAGCAGCAGACAGGGGTTTTCACCCCTCCACTTT. It codes for CASSRQGFSPLHF.

This chain uses TRBV5-1 with TRBJ1-1, with TRBD1 as a possible D gene (5 bases). The CDR3 totals 15 residues. Germline V CDR1 and CDR2: SGHRS, YFSETQ. Trimming shortened V by 3 bases and J by 6 bases, and 18 bases separated the two germline ends. CDR3 nucleotide sequence: TGCGCCAGCAGCTGGACCGGCGGGGTAGGGGCTGAAGCTTTCTTT. Translating it yields CASSWTGGVGAEAFF.

The chain has TRBV10-3 and TRBJ2-3; 11 nucleotides align to TRBD2. CDR3 length equals 16 residues. Per germline, CDR1 ENHRY and CDR2 SYGVKD. The ends lost 6 bases at V and 3 bases at J; junction bases unmatched: 8. DNA of the CDR3: TGTGCCATCAGCGGGGGACTAGCGGTTAATACAGATACGCAGTATTTT. It is translated as CAISGGLAVNTDTQYF.

The gene calls are TRBV24-1 and TRBJ1-3; 8 nucleotides line up with TRBD1. Losses at the gene ends were 4 bases for V and 9 bases for J; bases not matched to a gene: 7. The CDR3 is 14 amino acids. Germline V lookup: CDR1 KGHDR, CDR2 SFDVKD. CDR3 sequence reads: CATSEVGQGATIYF. DNA of the CDR3: TGTGCCACCAGTGAGGTAGGGCAGGGGGCCACCATATATTTT.

The chain carries TRBV5-6 and TRBJ1-1; D is unresolved. Germline CDR1 and CDR2: SGHDT and YYEEEE. V dropped 5 bases and J dropped 8 bases, with 19 bases sitting between them. The CDR3 has 14 residues. The CDR3 spells CASRSRVADREAFF. For the CDR3, the DNA is TGTGCCAGCAGATCACGGGTCGCCGATCGGGAAGCTTTCTTT. The full variable domain, rest sourced from reference TRBV5-6 and TRBJ1-1, is DAGVTQSPTHLIKTRGQQVTLRCSPKSGHDTVSWYQQALGQGPQFIFQYYEEEERQRGNFPDRFSGHQFPNYSSELNVNALLLGDSALYLCASRSRVADREAFFGQGTRLTVV.

The chain is built from TRBV9 and TRBJ2-7; TRBD1 aligns across 8 bases. CDR1 is SGDLS, CDR2 YYNGEE, per germline. The CDR3 consists of 15 residues. V shed 3 bases and J 1 base; nucleotides not matched to a gene: 6. The CDR3 is CASSARGTGSYEQYF. DNA for the CDR3: TGTGCCAGCAGCGCCAGGGGGACAGGATCCTACGAGCAGTACTTC.